Listed below are T cell receptor beta chains from one sample, sequenced in a study of cytomegalovirus exposure and HLA in healthy donors. Here immunoSEQ multiplex PCR was the method, and the copy in TCRdb shows in-frame clones only, minus some. The sample carries about 170,000 clones, over 75% recorded once. Sequenced: PBMCs. These receptors originate from a male donor in good health and CMV-seronegative. The CDR3 runs from the conserved cysteine through the conserved F or W. The order of the fields is V gene, CDR3 length, J gene, clone size, D gene, CDR3 DNA, CDR3 protein. A D gene is named only where the DNA matches it firmly. Size tells how often a clone was seen (once, few, many) or the class of an expanded clone, and some rows leave it out.

TRBV27	15	TRBJ2-5	once	-	TGTGCCAGCAGTCCCCCAGGGTGGGAGGAAGAGACCCAGTACTTC	CASSPPGWEEETQYF
TRBV5-1	15	TRBJ1-4	-	-	TGCGCCAGCAGCTTGGTTTCAGAGGTTAATGAAAAACTGTTTTTT	CASSLVSEVNEKLFF
TRBV5-8	14	TRBJ2-3	-	-	TGTGCCAGCAGCCCCCGGCGGGGATCAGATACGCAGTATTTT	CASSPRRGSDTQYF
TRBV27	13	TRBJ1-1	-	-	TGTGCCAGCAGTTGGGGGCCGAACACTGAAGCTTTCTTT	CASSWGPNTEAFF
TRBV7-9	16	TRBJ2-3	-	-	TGTGCCAGCAGACCACGGGGGGCCGGTGGCACAGATACGCAGTATTTT	CASRPRGAGGTDTQYF
TRBV29-1	14	TRBJ1-2	-	TRBD1	TGCAGCGTTCGGACGGGACAGTCTTCCGGTGGCTACACCTTC	CSVRTGQSSGGYTF
TRBV5-1	16	TRBJ1-5	once	-	TGCGCCAGCAGCTTGGACCCGGGGTTTGGCAATCAGCCCCAGCATTTT	CASSLDPGFGNQPQHF
TRBV6-6	13	TRBJ1-2	-	TRBD1	TGTGCCAGCAGTACGACAGGGGACTATGGCTACACCTTC	CASSTTGDYGYTF
TRBV5-1	16	TRBJ1-2	-	TRBD1	TGCGGCAGCAGCTGGAGGCCCAGGACAGGGGCGGATGGCTACACCTTC	CGSSWRPRTGADGYTF
TRBV9	14	TRBJ1-1	-	-	TGTGCCAGCAGCGTAGTACTAGGAGGCACTGAAGCTTTCTTT	CASSVVLGGTEAFF
TRBV7-2	15	TRBJ2-4	-	TRBD1	TGTGCCAGCAGCTCACCTGACAGGGGGAAAAACATTCAGTACTTC	CASSSPDRGKNIQYF
TRBV11-2	13	TRBJ1-1	-	-	TGTGCCAGCAGCTTAGATCTCGGTGACGGGGCTTTCTTT	CASSLDLGDGAFF
TRBV27	13	TRBJ1-2	-	-	TGTGCCAGCAGTCTCCGTAAAAACTATGGCTACACCTTC	CASSLRKNYGYTF
TRBV7-9	17	TRBJ2-1	-	TRBD2	TGTTCCAGCAGCTTACTCTGGCGGGGGAGCGACCGGGGTGAGCAGTTCTTC	CSSSLLWRGSDRGEQFF
TRBV5-6	16	TRBJ2-1	few	-	TGTGCCAGCAGCATCCGCCTGGGGAGCTCCTACAATGAGCAGTTCTTC	CASSIRLGSSYNEQFF
TRBV10-2	11	TRBJ2-7	-	-	TGCGCCAGTAGAGCCTCCTACGAGCAGTACTTC	CASRASYEQYF
TRBV6-5	15	TRBJ1-6	few	-	TGTGCCAGCAGTCTAGAAAGCTCCTATAATTCACCCCTCCACTTT	CASSLESSYNSPLHF
TRBV11-2	17	TRBJ2-2	-	TRBD1	TGTGCCAGCAGCTTAAGGGGGCCGGGGCAGGGGGCCGGGGAGCTGTTTTTT	CASSLRGPGQGAGELFF
TRBV7-2	13	TRBJ2-7	-	-	TGTGCCAGCAGACGTGGGAGTTCCTACGAGCAGTACTTC	CASRRGSSYEQYF
TRBV19	13	TRBJ1-2	-	TRBD1	TGTGCCAGTAGTATTGATACAGGGGCCTGGAACACCTTC	CASSIDTGAWNTF
TRBV6-1	14	TRBJ2-7	-	TRBD2	TGTGCCAGCACCCCGGGGGGGGCCCCCTACGAGCAGTACTTC	CASTPGGAPYEQYF
TRBV5-5	14	TRBJ1-1	-	-	TGTGCCAGCAGCTTGGGGGGGCAGGGACCTGAAGCTTTCTTT	CASSLGGQGPEAFF
TRBV5-8	14	TRBJ2-3	-	-	TGTGCCAGCTCCAGGCTGGCACGCACAGATACGCAGTATTTT	CASSRLARTDTQYF
TRBV11-2	16	TRBJ2-7	once	TRBD1	TGTGCCAGCACCCGGGTGGGACAGGGGATCATTTACGAGCAGTACTTC	CASTRVGQGIIYEQYF
TRBV4-3	14	TRBJ1-6	-	-	TGCGCCAGCAGCCAAGCCGGGTACAATTCACCCCTCCACTTT	CASSQAGYNSPLHF
TRBV6-5	15	TRBJ2-1	-	TRBD2	TGTGCCAGCACCGGGGGGGCGGGTGCCTACAATGAGCAGTTCTTC	CASTGGAGAYNEQFF
TRBV29-1	14	TRBJ2-2	-	-	TGCAGCGTCCAAGGGGGGAGGGGTGCCGGGGAGCTGTTTTTT	CSVQGGRGAGELFF
TRBV27	14	TRBJ2-4	-	TRBD1	TGTGCCAGCAGTTCGACAGGGGCCAAAAACATTCAGTACTTC	CASSSTGAKNIQYF
TRBV4-3	15	TRBJ1-5	few	TRBD1	TGCGCCAGCAGCATGTACCGGGACAGAGGATCCGCCCAGCATTTT	CASSMYRDRGSAQHF
TRBV5-1	15	TRBJ2-2	-	TRBD2	TGCGCCAGCAGCTTGAGTAGGCGGGGGACCGGGGAGCTGTTTTTT	CASSLSRRGTGELFF
TRBV11-2	15	TRBJ2-7	-	TRBD1	TGTGCCAGCAGCTTTGTAGGGACAGGGCATTACGAGCAGTACTTC	CASSFVGTGHYEQYF
TRBV25-1	15	TRBJ1-4	-	TRBD1	TGTGCCAGCAGTGAATCGGGACAGGGCAATGAAAAACTGTTTTTT	CASSESGQGNEKLFF
TRBV6-6	11	TRBJ1-2	few	-	TGTGCCACCAGCGGGGAGAATGGCTACACCTTC	CATSGENGYTF
TRBV18	14	TRBJ2-7	-	-	TGTGCCAGCTCACCTCCCGGTGATTCCTACGAGCAGTACTTC	CASSPPGDSYEQYF
TRBV15	14	TRBJ1-1	-	-	TGTGCCACCAGCAGAGCGGTTGTGAACACTGAAGCTTTCTTT	CATSRAVVNTEAFF
TRBV7-9	15	TRBJ1-4	-	TRBD1	TGTGCCAGCAGCTTAGCCCTGACAGGGTATGAAAAACTGTTTTTT	CASSLALTGYEKLFF
TRBV7-9	15	TRBJ1-2	-	TRBD1	TGTGCCAGCAGCCACGACAGGGGGGGTGGGTATGGCTACACCTTC	CASSHDRGGGYGYTF
TRBV6-5	13	TRBJ1-1	-	-	TGTGCCAGCAGTTACTCCTGGAACACTGAAGCTTTCTTT	CASSYSWNTEAFF
TRBV5-4	13	TRBJ1-2	-	-	TGTGCCAGCAGCTTGCTAGGGGTCTATGGCTACACCTTC	CASSLLGVYGYTF
TRBV5-1	15	TRBJ2-3	-	TRBD2	TGCGCCAGCAGCTTTAGCGGGGGGGTGACAGATACGCAGTATTTT	CASSFSGGVTDTQYF
TRBV7-9	16	TRBJ1-5	-	-	TGTGCCAGCAGCTTCAGCCAGGGCCTAGGGGATCAGCCCCAGCATTTT	CASSFSQGLGDQPQHF
TRBV11-2	17	TRBJ2-1	-	TRBD2	TGTGCCAGCAGCCCCCTACTGACTAGCGGGGGTTACAATGAGCAGTTCTTC	CASSPLLTSGGYNEQFF
TRBV14	18	TRBJ2-3	few	TRBD1	TGTGCCAGCAGCCAAGAACTACCGGGACAGGTACTCACAGATACGCAGTATTTT	CASSQELPGQVLTDTQYF